The clone carrying this T cell receptor (beta chain) turned up a few times. What it binds is unknown. These data originate in a study of OX40 agonist ivuxolimab in advanced cancers. Overall study: While on treatment, patients had intravenous ivuxolimab at 0.01 to 10 mg/kg every 2 weeks. Three individuals attained partial responses, comprising one hepatocellular carcinoma case and two cutaneous melanoma cases.

Trimming removed 5 bases at V and 0 bases at J, with 11 bases between. In germline, CDR1 is SEHNR, CDR2 FQNEAQ (reference sequence). The CDR3 contains 15 residues. Study findings and constraints: On average, CD8+ T cells showed a greater number of expanded clones than CD4+.

Method: immunoSEQ multiplex PCR; TCRdb's copy keeps in-frame clones and lacks some. The sample lists about 35,000 clones, roughly 90% occurring once. The specimen comprised CD4+ or CD8+ T cells sorted from blood, sampled in a trial of the OX40 agonist ivuxolimab. The TCR was taken from an adult with an advanced solid tumor such as melanoma, head and neck, liver or kidney cancer. The rearrangement joins TRBV7-9 to TRBJ1-5; TRBD1 is a possible D gene (5 bases). The chain's CDR3 is CASSQGQLSNQPQHF. The CDR3 coding sequence is TGTGCCAGCAGCCAAGGACAACTTAGCAATCAGCCCCAGCATTTT. Filled out from reference TRBV7-9 and TRBJ1-5, the complete variable domain reads DTGVSQNPRHKITKRGQNVTFRCDPISEHNRLYWYRQTLGQGPEFLTYFQNEAQLEKSRLLSDRFSAERPKGSFSTLEIQRTEQGDSAMYLCASSQGQLSNQPQHFGDGTRLSIL.